This T cell receptor beta chain was recorded in a study of T cells in localized non-small cell lung cancer. The study's findings and limits: T cell clonality was highest in uninvolved adjacent lung, above tumor.

Note on this clone: The target antigen is unknown.

CDR1 is SGDLS and CDR2 is YYNGEE in the germline V gene. The V and J ends lost 5 bases and 6 bases respectively, with 27 bases between them. This CDR3 spans 17 amino acids. Profiled with immunoSEQ multiplex PCR; TCRdb holds only in-frame clones, not every one. The table shows almost 3,000 clones, with 35% to 45% occurring only once. The receptor comes from a male donor older than 55 with stage I squamous cell lung carcinoma. The chain couples TRBV9 to TRBJ2-7; D possibly corresponds to TRBD2 (7 bases). The sequences come from lung tumor tissue, collected before any cancer treatment. This CDR3 is CASSSGGLRGARSEQYF. CDR3 sequence (DNA): TGTGCCAGCAGTTCCGGCGGCCTCCGGGGGGCACGGAGCGAGCAGTACTTC. Looking up the rest from reference TRBV9 and TRBJ2-7 gives the full variable domain: DSGVTQTPKHLITATGQRVTLRCSPRSGDLSVYWYQQSLDQGLQFLIQYYNGEERAKGNILERFSAQQFPDLHSELNLSSLELGDSALYFCASSSGGLRGARSEQYFGPGTRLTVT.